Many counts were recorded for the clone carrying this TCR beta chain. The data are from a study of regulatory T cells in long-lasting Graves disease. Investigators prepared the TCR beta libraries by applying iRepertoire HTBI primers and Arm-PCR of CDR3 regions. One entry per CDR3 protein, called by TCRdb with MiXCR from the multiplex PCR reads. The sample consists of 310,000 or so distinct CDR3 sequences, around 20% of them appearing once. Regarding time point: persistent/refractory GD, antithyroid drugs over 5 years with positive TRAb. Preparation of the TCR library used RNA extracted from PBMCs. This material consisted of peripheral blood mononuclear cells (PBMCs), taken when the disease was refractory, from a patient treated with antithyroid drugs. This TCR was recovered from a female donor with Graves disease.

This chain's CDR3 is CASSSNGLAGAEQYF. The CDR3 DNA follows: TGTGCCAGCAGCTCAAATGGACTAGCGGGGGCTGAGCAGTACTTC. The rearrangement joins TRBV7-2 to TRBJ2-7; 13 bases map to TRBD2. This CDR3 contains 15 residues. CDR1 is SGHTA, CDR2 FQGNSA, per germline. V shed 4 bases, J shed 7 bases, and the junction held 7 bases outside the gene matches.